This paragraph reports one TCR beta chain. The TCRbeta library was prepared with unique molecular identifiers. From the PCR reads, TCRdb called clonotypes with MiXCR, one entry per CDR3 protein. This sample has hundreds of thousands of distinct CDR3 sequences; roughly a tenth occur once, and the top ten carry roughly 4%. The sample belongs to a study of T-cell reconstitution after alpha-beta-depleted transplantation in children. V was cut by 3 bases and J by 0 bases, with 9 bases left in between. This CDR3 is 14 amino acids long. Per germline, CDR1 SGHRS and CDR2 YFSETQ. The sample consisted of PBMCs from the stem cell graft donor, taken from the stem cell graft. The sequence derives from a human donor who donated a stem cell graft to a child with acute myeloid leukemia. The chain links TRBV5-1 to TRBJ2-5; tentative D call: TRBD2 (5 bases). The CDR3, as DNA: TGCGCCAGCAGCTCGGGATGGGACCAAGAGACCCAGTACTTC. Protein sequence: CASSSGWDQETQYF.